The 9 T cell receptor beta chains reported below all come from one sample, sequenced in a study of blood T cell repertoires in COVID-19. Profiling relied on immunoSEQ multiplex PCR, and the TCRdb table lists in-frame clones only, not all of them. This table holds under 350,000 clones, 75% to 90% found once. Sequenced input: peripheral blood. Receptors were obtained from a man aged 55-75 years who had recovered from COVID-19.

The chain employs TRBV3-1 (or the pseudogene TRBV3-2) and TRBJ2-1; D unresolved. V dropped 1 base and J dropped 12 bases, with 13 bases sitting between them. The germline gives CDR1 LGHDT, CDR2 YNNKEL (reference sequence). The CDR3 is 13 amino acids. This chain's CDR3 is CASSQAVQWRQFF. In DNA, the CDR3 is TGTGCCAGCAGCCAAGCGGTTCAGTGGAGGCAGTTCTTC.

The chain has TRBV12-5 and TRBJ1-5, with D possibly matching TRBD1 (5 bases). CDR1 is LGHNT and CDR2 is FRNRAP in the germline V gene. This CDR3 is 21 amino acids long. Trimming stripped 4 bases from V and 0 bases from J, with 28 bases between. CDR3 sequence: CASGWYGATPAGGYSNQPQHF. CDR3 sequence (DNA): TGTGCTAGTGGTTGGTACGGGGCGACACCCGCGGGGGGGTATAGCAATCAGCCCCAGCATTTT.

This chain joins TRBV3-1 (or the pseudogene TRBV3-2) and TRBJ2-5; the D is unclear. The germline V gene has CDR1 LGHDT and CDR2 YNNKEL (reference sequence). Trimming took 0 bases from V and 1 from J, leaving 6 bases between them. This CDR3 region has 14 residues. DNA of the CDR3: TGTGCCAGCAGCCAAGATCGACTCCAAGAGACCCAGTACTTC. It is translated as CASSQDRLQETQYF.

This clone has only a few counts. The V gene is TRBV7-9, the J gene TRBJ2-7; a weak D match, TRBD1 (5 bases). The length of the CDR3 is 13 residues. CDR1 is SEHNR, CDR2 FQNEAQ, per germline (reference sequence). V was shortened by 3 bases and J by 6 bases, with 12 bases between the two germline ends. The CDR3 nucleotides read TGTGCCAGCAGCTTGCAAGGGGCGCGCGAGCAGTACTTC. This translates into CASSLQGAREQYF. The variable domain in full, with the rest retrieved from reference TRBV7-9 and TRBJ2-7, is DTGVSQNPRHKITKRGQNVTFRCDPISEHNRLYWYRQTLGQGPEFLTYFQNEAQLEKSRLLSDRFSAERPKGSFSTLEIQRTEQGDSAMYLCASSLQGAREQYFGPGTRLTVT.

V gene TRBV24-1 combines with J gene TRBJ2-7; 7 bases align to TRBD2. Trimming at V came to 3 bases and at J to 3 bases, leaving 7 bases not matched to a gene. There are 15 residues in the CDR3. CDR1 and CDR2 from the germline V gene are KGHDR and SFDVKD. CDR3 DNA sequence: TGTGCCACCAGTGATGCTGCTAGCGGACGCTACGAGCAGTACTTC. This sequence encodes CATSDAASGRYEQYF.

The chain has TRBV5-1 and TRBJ2-6; 13 nucleotides line up with TRBD2. CDR3 length: 18 residues. The germline V gene has CDR1 SGHRS and CDR2 YFSETQ. Unmatched junction bases numbered 7, after V lost 3 bases and J lost 4 bases. CDR3 in amino acids: CASSYGLAGVDGANVLTF. As DNA, the CDR3 is TGCGCCAGCAGCTATGGACTAGCGGGAGTAGACGGGGCCAACGTCCTGACTTTC.

This clone was counted between two and nine times. The CDR3, as DNA: TGTGCCAGCTCACCATCGCTAGCGGGACTCTACGAGCAGTACTTC. It yields the protein CASSPSLAGLYEQYF. The chain combines TRBV18 with TRBJ2-7; 9 bases agree with TRBD2. CDR1 and CDR2 (germline): KGHSH, LQKENI. CDR3 length: 15 residues. V trimming: 2 bases; J trimming: 3 bases; junction bases outside the gene matches: 5.

A few counts support this clone. This chain connects TRBV7-7 to TRBJ2-5; TRBD2 matches at 8 bases. The CDR3 covers 14 residues. Germline values: CDR1 SSHAT, CDR2 FNYEAQ (reference sequence). V lost 5 bases and J lost 9; bases outside the gene matches: 11. CDR3 loop: CASSPTWERGSQYF. CDR3 DNA: TGTGCCAGCAGCCCAACTTGGGAGCGGGGGTCCCAGTACTTC.

The rearrangement links TRBV5-1 to TRBJ2-1, with D unclear. The V gene's germline CDR1 is SGHRS and CDR2 YFSETQ. The length of the CDR3 is 14 residues. V lost 0 bases to trimming and J lost 7 bases, with 11 bases between them. CDR3 nucleotides: TGCGCCAGCAGCTTGGAGCTGTCTAGGAATGAGCAGTTCTTC. Translating gives CASSLELSRNEQFF. Filled out from reference TRBV5-1 and TRBJ2-1, the complete variable domain reads KAGVTQTPRYLIKTRGQQVTLSCSPISGHRSVSWYQQTPGQGLQFLFEYFSETQRNKGNFPGRFSGRQFSNSRSEMNVSTLELGDSALYLCASSLELSRNEQFFGPGTRLTVL.